There are many counts of the clone carrying this T cell receptor beta chain. Its antigen is not known. This entry comes from a study of CD8 T cells in ankylosing spondylitis. Study-wide points: In the blood and synovial fluid of reactive arthritis, some motif variants had been previously reported. Ankylosing spondylitis blood appeared to be characterized by a TCR beta motif of 8 or 9 highly homologous variants. Enrichment of disease-linked clones was reportedly significant in matched ankylosing spondylitis synovial fluid.

Molecular-barcoded quantitative 5'-RACE produced these TCR beta libraries. MiXCR was run by TCRdb on the 5' RACE reads, yielding one entry per CDR3 protein. This sample carries about 500,000 distinct CDR3 sequences, roughly 5% of them seen once, and the ten largest clones take under 4.5%. Trimming took 0 bases from V and 3 from J, leaving 12 bases between them. Per germline, CDR1 LGHNA and CDR2 YSLEER. CDR3 size: 16 residues. This clonotype was sampled from a male donor with ankylosing spondylitis. The V and J genes are TRBV4-3 and TRBJ1-3; D is possibly TRBD1 (5 bases). Sequenced material: blood, either unsorted or a sorted T cell fraction (not recorded which). The CDR3, as DNA: TGCGCCAGCAGCCAAGATGAGAGGGGCCTTGGAAACACCATATATTTT. Translation gives CASSQDERGLGNTIYF.